The next 5 T cell receptor beta chains were all read from a single sample in a study of CD8 T cells in ankylosing spondylitis. Broader study findings: Seemingly characteristic of ankylosing spondylitis blood was a TCR beta motif consisting of about 8 highly homologous variants.

TCRdb itself ran the 5' RACE reads through MiXCR, one entry per CDR3 protein. In the table there are about 210,000 distinct CDR3 sequences, just under 7.5% of which are singletons. The antigens for these receptors are not known. The sample comprised blood, either unsorted or a sorted T cell fraction (not recorded which). Receptors were obtained from a male donor with ankylosing spondylitis.

CDR3 DNA: TGCGCCAGCAGCCAAGACTACGACTGGGAGAGCACAGATACGCAGTATTTT. Protein sequence: CASSQDYDWESTDTQYF. The genes are TRBV4-3 and TRBJ2-3, with D maybe TRBD2 (5 bases). The CDR3 is 17 amino acids. V shed 0 bases and J shed 0 bases, with 13 bases lying between them. CDR1 is LGHNA, CDR2 YSLEER, per germline.

This clonotype was recorded many times. The rearrangement links TRBV12-3 or TRBV12-4 to TRBJ2-1; no clear D gene. CDR3 length: 12 residues. Trimming stripped 6 bases from V and 10 bases from J, with 13 bases between. CDR3 amino acids: CASSYLLAEQFF. The CDR3 region has the DNA TGTGCCAGCAGCTACCTACTGGCCGAGCAGTTCTTC.

This clonotype was counted at least ten times. The rearrangement links TRBV4-2 to TRBJ2-1, with 9 bases that match TRBD2. CDR1 is LGHNA, CDR2 YNFKEQ, per germline. CDR3 length: 16 residues. J gave up 4 bases and V 2 bases, and 6 bases lay outside the gene matches. This CDR3 reads CASSQKGLADYNEQFF. The CDR3 bases are TGTGCCAGCAGCCAAAAGGGACTAGCAGATTACAATGAGCAGTTCTTC.

This clonotype occurred a few times. The gene calls are TRBV2 and TRBJ2-1, with D unclear. The CDR3 runs 12 residues. With 2 bases removed from V and 10 bases from J, the gap between germline ends came to 9 bases. From germline, CDR1 is SNHLY and CDR2 FYNNEI. The CDR3 DNA reads TGTGCCAGCAGTGAACGGGCAGTGGAGCAGTTCTTC. As protein: CASSERAVEQFF.

This clonotype was observed at least ten times. The chain has TRBV10-3 and TRBJ2-1; 9 bases map to TRBD2. Germline-derived CDR1 and CDR2 are ENHRY and SYGVKD. The CDR3 loop spans 17 amino acids. V lost 0 bases and J lost 4; bases outside the gene matches: 7. The CDR3 region is CAISESMASGEYNEQFF. The CDR3 DNA follows: TGTGCCATCAGTGAGTCGATGGCTAGCGGGGAGTACAATGAGCAGTTCTTC.